The TCR beta chain under discussion was sequenced for a study of T cells after yellow fever vaccination. Looking at the study overall: Those fractions that held only low numbers of cells were prepared using the SMART-Seq v4 Ultra Low Input RNA kit. Findings and caveats of the study: Post-booster repertoires contained most primary-vaccination clones again (almost 97% CD4, about 90% CD8). Weaker, the secondary response had a peak occurring faster, on day 5 versus 15.

Making TCR cDNA involved 5'RACE template switching, which added UMIs and a universal primer site. TCRdb re-called the 5' RACE reads through MiXCR, storing one row per CDR3 protein. The sample lists about 360,000 distinct CDR3 sequences; around 6.5% were seen once. This clonotype was found a few times. Its antigen is as yet unknown. V shed 3 bases and J 9 bases; nucleotides not matched to a gene: 7. Germline CDR1 reads SGDLS; CDR2 reads YYNGEE. CDR3 size: 14 residues. V gene TRBV9 combines with J gene TRBJ2-7, with 12 nucleotides matching TRBD2. This receptor was obtained from a man aged 30 to 45 who received the YFV17D yellow fever vaccine. The sequenced sample was PBMCs, obtained 5 days after the yellow fever booster vaccination. The CDR3 region has the DNA TGTGCCAGCAGCGATCTAGCGGGAGGGCCTGTGCAGTACTTC. This translates into CASSDLAGGPVQYF.